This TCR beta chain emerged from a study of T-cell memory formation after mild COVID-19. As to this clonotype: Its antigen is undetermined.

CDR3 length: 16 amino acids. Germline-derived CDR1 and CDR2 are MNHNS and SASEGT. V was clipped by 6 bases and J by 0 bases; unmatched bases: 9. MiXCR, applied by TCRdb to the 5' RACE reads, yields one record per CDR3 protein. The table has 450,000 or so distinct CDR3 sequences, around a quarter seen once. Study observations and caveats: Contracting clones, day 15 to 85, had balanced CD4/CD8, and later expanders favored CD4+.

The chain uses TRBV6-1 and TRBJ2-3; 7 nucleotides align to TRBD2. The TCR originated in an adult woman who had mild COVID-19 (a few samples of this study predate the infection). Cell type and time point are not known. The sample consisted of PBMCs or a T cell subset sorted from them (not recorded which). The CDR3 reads CASSLEKRGSTDTQYF. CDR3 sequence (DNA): TGTGCCAGCAGCCTAGAAAAGCGGGGAAGCACAGATACGCAGTATTTT.